The 20 T cell receptor beta chains given below trace back to one sample, sequenced in a study of T cells in Graves' hyperthyroidism and ophthalmopathy. From RNA transcripts, TCR beta CDR3 regions were amplified. The TCR CDR3 was amplified in a first-round RT-PCR using the HTBI primer set. In TCRdb, the multiplex PCR reads were re-called with MiXCR into one record per CDR3 protein. Of 600,000 or so distinct CDR3 sequences in the sample, approximately 15% are singletons; the top ten hold 7.1%. Sequencing was done on a sample of blood. The receptor source for this set is a woman under 30 with Graves' ophthalmopathy.

This clonotype has more than one count but fewer than ten. The chain recombines TRBV30 with TRBJ2-7; 8 bases are a match to TRBD1. J gave up 3 bases and V 4 bases, and 8 bases lay outside the gene matches. The CDR3 loop spans 14 amino acids. Germline V lookup: CDR1 GTSNPN, CDR2 SVGIG (reference sequence). CDR3 amino acids: CAWTTGQGGYEQYF. For the CDR3, the DNA is TGTGCCTGGACCACAGGACAGGGCGGCTACGAGCAGTACTTC.

This clonotype appeared many times. J is TRBJ2-7 and V is TRBV30; D gene ambiguous. V was pared by 0 bases and J by 1 base, with 4 bases between. Germline V lookup: CDR1 GTSNPN, CDR2 SVGIG (reference sequence). The CDR3 contains 12 residues. The CDR3 is CAWSVGSYEQYF. For the CDR3, the DNA is TGTGCCTGGAGTGTGGGTTCCTACGAGCAGTACTTC. The whole variable domain, filled in from reference TRBV30 and TRBJ2-7, reads SQTIHQWPATLVQPVGSPLSLECTVEGTSNPNLYWYRQAAGRGLQLLFYSVGIGQISSEVPQNLSASRPQDRQFILSSKKLLLSDSGFYLCAWSVGSYEQYFGPGTRLTVT.

This sequence joins TRBV12-3 or TRBV12-4 and TRBJ1-2; D is ambiguous. The V end lost 6 bases, the J end lost 3 bases, and 8 bases lay between the germline ends. CDR3 length: 12 residues. The CDR3 is CASRREDYGYTF. In nucleotides, the CDR3 is TGTGCCAGCAGGCGGGAGGACTATGGCTACACCTTC.

This clonotype appeared a few times. V is TRBV7-3 and J is TRBJ2-2; 7 nucleotides align to TRBD2. The V gene's germline CDR1 is SGHTA and CDR2 FQGTGA. V gave up 1 base and J gave up 6 bases; unmatched junction bases: 11. This CDR3 region has 17 residues. CDR3 sequence reads: CASSLRRGVLAAGELFF. CDR3 nucleotide sequence: TGTGCCAGCAGCTTAAGGAGGGGAGTCCTAGCGGCCGGGGAGCTGTTTTTT.

This clonotype was seen only a few times. The chain combines TRBV18 with TRBJ1-4, with no clear D. Trimming removed 8 bases from V and 4 bases from J, with 14 bases in between. Germline assignment: CDR1 KGHSH and CDR2 LQKENI. This CDR3 is built from 14 residues. As DNA, the CDR3 is TGTGCCAGCACACTCGGCCACTTTAATGAAAAACTGTTTTTT. The encoded protein is CASTLGHFNEKLFF.

The V call is TRBV5-4, the J call TRBJ2-4, with D possibly being TRBD2 (6 bases). This CDR3 region has 13 residues. V lost 3 bases, J lost 7 bases, and 11 bases lay in between. The germline V gene encodes CDR1 SGHNT and CDR2 YYREEE (reference sequence). CDR3 amino acids: CASSWDWENIQYF. CDR3 DNA: TGTGCCAGCAGCTGGGACTGGGAGAACATTCAGTACTTC.

This clonotype was counted at least ten times. The chain couples TRBV30 to TRBJ2-3, with D unresolved. Trimming took 7 bases from V and 1 from J, leaving 9 bases between them. The germline V gene encodes CDR1 GTSNPN and CDR2 SVGIG (reference sequence). The CDR3 contains 12 residues. In nucleotides, the CDR3 is TGTGCCTCCGACGGTGGCACAGATACGCAGTATTTT. Protein product: CASDGGTDTQYF.

This clonotype was detected a few times. The chain links TRBV20-1 to TRBJ1-2; D is undetermined. Germline lookup yields CDR1 DFQATT and CDR2 SNEGSKA (reference sequence). The CDR3 is made up of 13 amino acids. V dropped 3 bases and J dropped 8 bases, with 16 bases sitting between them. This chain's CDR3 is CSAREHFLGGYTF. CDR3 DNA sequence: TGCAGTGCTAGGGAACACTTTTTGGGAGGCTACACCTTC.

The rearrangement links TRBV20-1 to TRBJ2-3; 13 bases are shared with TRBD2. V dropped 6 bases and J dropped 2; count of bases not matched to a gene: 11. The CDR3 is 17 residues long. Germline V CDR1 and CDR2: DFQATT, SNEGSKA (reference sequence). CDR3 nucleotide sequence: TGCAGTGCCACGACTAGCGGGGGGCGGTTTCCCACAGATACGCAGTATTTT. Translation gives CSATTSGGRFPTDTQYF.

This clonotype was counted only a few times. The chain uses TRBV6-1 and TRBJ2-1; TRBD2 matches 11 bases. Germline CDR1 MNHNS, CDR2 SASEGT. V shed 6 bases and J 2 bases; nucleotides not matched to a gene: 6. This CDR3 region has 16 residues. The CDR3 here is CASSRLAGGPYNEQFF. The CDR3 DNA reads as TGTGCCAGCAGCCGCTTAGCGGGAGGGCCCTACAATGAGCAGTTCTTC.

This clonotype was recorded many times. The gene calls are TRBV7-9 and TRBJ1-2; 8 nucleotides match TRBD1. The CDR3 has 15 residues. The J segment lost 3 bases and the V segment lost 4 bases, leaving 7 bases of the junction unmatched. CDR1 and CDR2 (germline): SEHNR, FQNEAQ (reference sequence). DNA of the CDR3: TGTGCCAGCAGCTACTCAGGGGGCTACGACTATGGCTACACCTTC. This translates into CASSYSGGYDYGYTF.

This clonotype was seen at least ten times. This chain connects TRBV12-3 or TRBV12-4 to TRBJ2-7, with 10 positions matching TRBD2. The CDR3 is 14 amino acids. V lost 7 bases and J lost 3; bases outside the gene matches: 6. The CDR3 loop is CASTPSGSDYEQYF. In nucleotides, the CDR3 is TGTGCCAGCACTCCTAGCGGGAGTGACTACGAGCAGTACTTC.

This clonotype was detected ten times or more. The chain carries TRBV4-3 and TRBJ1-1, with D perhaps TRBD1 (5 bases). CDR1 is LGHNA and CDR2 is YSLEER in the germline V gene. The V gene lost 5 bases and the J gene lost 1 base, with 11 bases spanning the gap. CDR3 length: 14 residues. The CDR3 DNA reads TGCGCCAGCAGCGGGGGGGATTCGAACACTGAAGCTTTCTTT. This encodes CASSGGDSNTEAFF.

In its sample, this clonotype was seen many times. The chain is built from TRBV12-3 or TRBV12-4 and TRBJ1-1; 8 nucleotides align to TRBD1. The CDR3 consists of 16 residues. Losses at the gene ends were 6 bases for V and 2 bases for J; bases not matched to a gene: 11. CDR3 sequence (DNA): TGTGCCAGCAGACCAGGGGGCGTTTTCGACAACACTGAAGCTTTCTTT. Protein: CASRPGGVFDNTEAFF.

This clonotype has ten or more counts. CDR3: CSVEGLAGETQYF. The CDR3 nucleotides are TGCAGCGTTGAGGGACTAGCGGGAGAGACCCAGTACTTC. J is TRBJ2-5 and V is TRBV29-1; 12 bases line up with TRBD2. Germline values: CDR1 SQVTM, CDR2 ANQGSEA. The CDR3 loop spans 13 amino acids. The V and J ends lost 3 bases and 4 bases, in that order; junction bases with no gene match: 0.

This clonotype was found many times. The J gene is TRBJ2-7, the V gene TRBV6-1; no clear D. CDR1 MNHNS and CDR2 SASEGT come from the germline V gene. The CDR3 has 12 residues. V was cut by 7 bases and J by 1 base, with 8 bases left in between. CDR3 DNA sequence: TGTGCCAGCACCCGCGAATCCTACGAGCAGTACTTC. Amino acid sequence: CASTRESYEQYF.

In this sample, this clonotype turned up a few times. This chain links TRBV7-3 with TRBJ1-6, with D unresolved. This CDR3 spans 13 amino acids. V dropped 1 base and J dropped 10 bases, with 8 bases sitting between them. CDR1 SGHTA and CDR2 FQGTGA come from the germline V gene. The CDR3 here is CASSLIEESPLHF. As DNA, the CDR3 is TGTGCCAGCAGCTTAATTGAGGAATCACCCCTCCACTTT.

Ten or more counts support this clonotype. This sequence joins TRBV18 and TRBJ2-1, with 10 bases identical to TRBD2. The CDR3 spans 16 residues. CDR1 and CDR2 (germline): KGHSH, LQKENI. The V gene end was trimmed by 0 bases and the J gene end by 7 bases; junction bases not matched to a gene: 6. The CDR3, as DNA: TGTGCCAGCTCACCACCGGCTAGCGGGAGAAAGAATGAGCAGTTCTTC. It encodes CASSPPASGRKNEQFF.

This clonotype occurred many times. The V and J genes are TRBV6-2 or TRBV6-3 and TRBJ1-1; 12 nucleotides agree with TRBD1. Germline V CDR1 and CDR2: MNHEY, SVGEGT. With V trimmed by 2 bases and J by 0 bases, 10 bases remained unmatched. The CDR3 spans 19 residues. The CDR3 reads CASSYPRDRGQRMNTEAFF. The DNA of the CDR3 is TGTGCCAGCAGTTACCCTAGGGACAGGGGGCAACGCATGAACACTGAAGCTTTCTTT.

The chain combines TRBV5-1 with TRBJ2-1, with 10 bases aligning to TRBD1. V lost 4 bases, J lost 5 bases, and 3 bases stayed unmatched. Germline lookup yields CDR1 SGHRS and CDR2 YFSETQ. This CDR3 has 14 residues. The DNA of the CDR3 is TGCGCCAGCAGCGGGGGGACAGGGGACAATGAGCAGTTCTTC. Its protein is CASSGGTGDNEQFF.